The clone carrying this T cell receptor (beta chain) has more than one count but fewer than ten. The antigen is not known. A template switching step contributed a universal primer site, while unique molecular identifiers were present in the cDNA. Each CDR3 protein is one row after TCRdb ran MiXCR on the 5' RACE reads. In the table there are about 890,000 distinct CDR3 sequences, 9% to 15% of which are singletons. Trimming left V 3 bases short and J 2 bases short, with 12 bases between. CDR3 length: 15 residues. This sample stems from a study of identical twins. Whole-study results and caveats: The authors drew conclusions from cross-sectional statistical analysis rather than following the same donors. Potential partial confounding of zero-insertion analyses by invariant MAIT and iNKT cells was noted. Modelling approaches yielded underestimates of out-of-frame TCR alpha sharing between monozygotic twins.

The same data also went into a second study, on yellow fever vaccine responses in identical twins.

Material for sequencing was PBMCs. The chain carries TRBV12-3 or TRBV12-4 and TRBJ2-3; D gene ambiguous. This TCR was recovered from a woman under 30 in good health. CDR3 DNA: TGTGCCAGCAGTTTGATGTCACCTTACACAGATACGCAGTATTTT. It encodes CASSLMSPYTDTQYF.